This T cell receptor beta chain was retrieved from a study of CD8+CD57+ T cells in acquired aplastic anemia. V lost 0 bases and J lost 6, with 8 bases in between. Germline V gene lookup returns CDR1 SGDLS and CDR2 YYNGEE. The CDR3 length is 13 residues. Selection for sequencing was limited to patients who had shown CD8+CD57+ cell expansion by flow cytometry. Using genomic DNA as the template, TCR beta VDJ and CDR3 profiling was carried out. TCRdb analysed the reads with MiXCR anew, one entry per CDR3 protein. Altogether about 200,000 distinct CDR3 sequences are present, approximately 60% being singletons, with the ten largest covering roughly 64%.

The sequence was collected from a human donor with aplastic anemia. The V and J genes are TRBV9 and TRBJ2-3; D is possibly TRBD2 (5 bases). Sequencing was carried out using sorted CD4+, CD8+, or CD8+CD57+ T cells (not recorded which) from PBMCs. The CDR3 DNA follows: TGTGCCAGCAGCGTAGTACTAGGGGATACGCAGTATTTT. This sequence encodes CASSVVLGDTQYF.